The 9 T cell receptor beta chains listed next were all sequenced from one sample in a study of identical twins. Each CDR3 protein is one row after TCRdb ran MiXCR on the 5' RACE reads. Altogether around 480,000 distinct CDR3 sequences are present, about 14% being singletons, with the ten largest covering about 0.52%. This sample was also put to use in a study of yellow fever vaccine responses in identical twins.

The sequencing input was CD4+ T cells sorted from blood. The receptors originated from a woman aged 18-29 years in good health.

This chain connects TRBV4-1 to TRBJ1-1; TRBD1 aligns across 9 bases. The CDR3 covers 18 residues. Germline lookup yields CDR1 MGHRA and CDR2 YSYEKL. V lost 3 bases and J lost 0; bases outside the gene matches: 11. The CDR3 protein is CASSQWGQGASMNTEAFF. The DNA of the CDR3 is TGCGCCAGCAGCCAGTGGGGACAGGGCGCTAGCATGAACACTGAAGCTTTCTTT.

Here the CDR3 DNA reads TGCGCCAGCAGTAGTTTGGGACAGGGGTACAATGAGCAGTTCTTC. It yields the protein CASSSLGQGYNEQFF. The rearrangement uses TRBV5-1 and TRBJ2-1, with TRBD1 matching 10 bases. V was pared by 5 bases and J by 4 bases, with 6 bases of the junction left unmatched. From germline, CDR1 is SGHRS and CDR2 YFSETQ. The CDR3 covers 15 residues.

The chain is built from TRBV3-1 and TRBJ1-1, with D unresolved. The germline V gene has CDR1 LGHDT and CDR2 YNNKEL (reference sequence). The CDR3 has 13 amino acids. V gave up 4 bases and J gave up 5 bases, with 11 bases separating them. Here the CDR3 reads CASSLIAGTEAFF. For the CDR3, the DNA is TGTGCCAGCAGCCTTATAGCGGGTACTGAAGCTTTCTTT.

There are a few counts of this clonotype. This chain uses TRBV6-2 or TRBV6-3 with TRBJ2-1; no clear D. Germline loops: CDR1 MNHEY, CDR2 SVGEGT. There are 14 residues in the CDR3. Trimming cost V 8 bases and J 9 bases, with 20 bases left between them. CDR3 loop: CASAKSSRHGEQFF. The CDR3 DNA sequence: TGTGCCAGCGCGAAGTCTTCCAGACACGGTGAGCAGTTCTTC.

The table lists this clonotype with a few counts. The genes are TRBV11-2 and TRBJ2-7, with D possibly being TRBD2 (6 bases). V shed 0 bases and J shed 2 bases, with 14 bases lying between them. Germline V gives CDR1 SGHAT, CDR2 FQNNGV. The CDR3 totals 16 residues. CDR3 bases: TGTGCCAGCAGCTTAGATGGTCTAGCGAATACCTACGAGCAGTACTTC. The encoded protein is CASSLDGLANTYEQYF.

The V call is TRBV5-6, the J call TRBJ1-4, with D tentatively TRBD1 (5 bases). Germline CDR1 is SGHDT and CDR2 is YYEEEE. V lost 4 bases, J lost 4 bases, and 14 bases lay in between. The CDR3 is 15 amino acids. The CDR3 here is CASSGTGKLNEKLFF. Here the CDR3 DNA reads TGTGCCAGCAGCGGGACGGGGAAACTTAATGAAAAACTGTTTTTT. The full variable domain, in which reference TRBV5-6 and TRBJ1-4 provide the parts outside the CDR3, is DAGVTQSPTHLIKTRGQQVTLRCSPKSGHDTVSWYQQALGQGPQFIFQYYEEEERQRGNFPDRFSGHQFPNYSSELNVNALLLGDSALYLCASSGTGKLNEKLFFGSGTQLSVL.

The CDR3 protein is CATTTGEAGSEQFF. The CDR3 DNA reads as TGTGCCACCACCACGGGCGAAGCGGGCAGTGAGCAGTTCTTC. The chain uses TRBV15 and TRBJ2-1; perhaps TRBD2 as D (6 bases). Germline V lookup: CDR1 LNHNV, CDR2 YYDKDF (reference sequence). This CDR3 contains 14 residues. V was trimmed by 7 bases and J by 9 bases, leaving 19 bases between them.

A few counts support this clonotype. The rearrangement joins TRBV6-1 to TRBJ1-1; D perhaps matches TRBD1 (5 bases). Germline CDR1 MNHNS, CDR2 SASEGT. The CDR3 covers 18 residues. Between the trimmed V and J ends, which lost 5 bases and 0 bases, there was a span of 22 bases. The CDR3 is CASSQTPDISRLNTEAFF. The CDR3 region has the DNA TGTGCCAGCAGTCAAACCCCGGACATATCCCGCTTGAACACTGAAGCTTTCTTT.

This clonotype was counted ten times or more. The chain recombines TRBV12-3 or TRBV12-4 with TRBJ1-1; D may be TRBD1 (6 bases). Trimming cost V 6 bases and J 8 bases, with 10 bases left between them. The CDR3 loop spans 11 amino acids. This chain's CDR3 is CASSRTAEAFF. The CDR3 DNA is TGTGCCAGCAGCCGGACAGCCGAAGCTTTCTTT.